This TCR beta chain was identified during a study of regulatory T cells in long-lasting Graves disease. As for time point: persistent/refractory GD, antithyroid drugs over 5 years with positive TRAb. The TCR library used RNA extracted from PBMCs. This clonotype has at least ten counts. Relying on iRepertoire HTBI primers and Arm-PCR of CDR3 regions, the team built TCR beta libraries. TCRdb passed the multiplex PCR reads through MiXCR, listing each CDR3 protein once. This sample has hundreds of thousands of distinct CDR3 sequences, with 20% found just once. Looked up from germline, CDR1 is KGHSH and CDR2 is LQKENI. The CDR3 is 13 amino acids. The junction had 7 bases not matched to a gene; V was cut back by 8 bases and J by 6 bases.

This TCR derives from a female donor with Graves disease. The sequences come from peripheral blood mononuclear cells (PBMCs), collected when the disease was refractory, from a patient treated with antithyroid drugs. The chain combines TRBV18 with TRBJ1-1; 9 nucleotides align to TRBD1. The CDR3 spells CASSPGQGSEAFF. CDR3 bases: TGTGCCAGCAGTCCGGGACAGGGTTCTGAAGCTTTCTTT.